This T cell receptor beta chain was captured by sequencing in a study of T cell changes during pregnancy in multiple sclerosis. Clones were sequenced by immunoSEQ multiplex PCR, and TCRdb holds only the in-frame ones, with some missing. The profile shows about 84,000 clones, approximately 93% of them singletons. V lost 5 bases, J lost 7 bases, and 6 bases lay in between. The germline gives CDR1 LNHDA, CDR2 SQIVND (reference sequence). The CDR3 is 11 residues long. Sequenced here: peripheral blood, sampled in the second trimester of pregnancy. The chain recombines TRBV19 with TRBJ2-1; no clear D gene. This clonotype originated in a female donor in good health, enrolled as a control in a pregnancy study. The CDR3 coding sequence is TGTGCCAGTAGTCGTCTAAATGAGCAGTTCTTC. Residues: CASSRLNEQFF.